The sequence of this T cell receptor (beta chain) was determined in a study of identical twins (dated by TCRdb to 2016 to 2018). Broadly, across the study: To test whether fetal clonotypes persist, the study used deep sequencing on TCR alpha and beta repertoires from monozygotic twins, unrelated adults of various ages, and cord blood. To rule out contamination, the twin experiments were replicated at different times with different library preparation protocols.

Every donor in the study was a healthy Caucasian. The twin cohort comprised three pairs of female monozygotic twins, all aged roughly 18 to 30 years. Positive isolation kits from Invitrogen were used to isolate the CD4+ and CD8+ T cell populations. The study at large found these results: Conclusions relied on cross-sectional statistical analysis, since the same donors could not be followed over many years. Compared with coincidental sharing between unrelated individuals, out-of-frame TCR alpha sequences shared between twins showed an excess of sequences with low generation probability. Recombination models systematically underestimated out-of-frame TCR alpha sharing in monozygotic twins but agreed with sharing between unrelated individuals. In beta out-of-frame sequences, excess twin sharing was weaker, because having fewer shared sequences lowered the signal-to-noise ratio. Zero-insertion analyses could be partly confounded by invariant T cells such as MAIT and iNKT, although diverse VJ usage argued against such confounding for most clonotypes. Abundant cord blood beta clonotypes carried fewer insertions; young adult naive repertoires showed a weaker similar trend, while memory repertoires showed none.

Between the V and J ends, shortened by 6 bases and 0 bases respectively, the junction contains 6 bases. Its CDR3 holds 13 amino acids, cysteine through phenylalanine. The CDR3 DNA has 39 bases and is translated from base 1. This clonotype showed up many times. Its antigen is currently not known. Base qualities are missing; no much larger clone stands one base away. Libraries came from 5' RACE. Sequencing was performed on an Illumina HiSeq 2000. Template switching added a universal primer binding site, and the final cDNA carried a unique molecular identifier that allowed TCR cDNA molecules to be counted accurately. First-strand cDNA for TCR alpha and beta chains was synthesized from specific primers in the conserved constant-segment region. To control for contamination, every cDNA library was double barcoded, receiving both a SMART-Mk sample barcode and Illumina barcodes. Two successive PCR steps introduced TruSeq adapter sequences along with Illumina sample barcodes. Sequencing of the TCR alpha and beta cDNA libraries was done on the Illumina HiSeq platform using custom primers. The original methods were these. Unique molecular identifiers were extracted from raw reads with MiGEC, and CDR3 positions were determined with MiXCR. Recombination models were inferred per individual with the repgenHMM and IGoR tools using an EM algorithm. The tcR package in R was used for shared clonotype analysis, with sharing normalized by the product of cloneset sizes. Out-of-frame nonproductive sequences were analyzed to study raw recombination free of thymic and clonal selection effects. TCRdb handled the public reads itself, with Q25 trimming in fastp and clone calling in MiXCR, and kept productive beta chains. Rows with a matching CDR3 protein are joined into one entry that keeps the most common DNA and genes. It is TCRdb's table, rather than the study itself, that gives the V and J calls and clone size. Within this sample are about 520,000 distinct CDR3 sequences, with 20% to 25% of them counted one time only. Clones ranked in the top ten supply about 0.93% of the sample.

This sample also belongs to another study, concerning T cells expressing NK-cell markers. The second study also describes: Three sorted T-cell subsets (CD3+CD56+NKG2C+, CD3+CD56+NKG2C- and CD3+CD56-NKG2C+) from under 10 donors had their TCR beta-chain repertoires profiled. Among the eight sequenced donors, seven were HCMV-seropositive and one was HCMV-seronegative. To restrict sorting to alphabetaTCR-expressing T cells, an anti-gammadeltaTCR antibody was added in several experiments. In six donors, the dominant CD3+CD56+NKG2C+ clonotypes were among the top 10 CD8+ clonotypes and accounted for roughly 1.0-7.0% of CD8+ T cells. Those dominant clonotypes were again the most abundant among CD3+CD56-NKG2C+ cells in a handful of donors, at about 25-65%. It remained unclear whether the expanded NKG2C-expressing T cell clones were specific for HCMV antigens. All eight donors whose samples were sequenced were randomly selected healthy volunteers, three of them men and five women. A commercial ELISA kit detecting HCMV-specific IgG in serum was used to determine HCMV serostatus. MIGEC was used to demultiplex reads and group reads by UMI, and MiTCR was used to assemble and quantify clonotypes. To remove erroneous sequences, TCR cDNA sequences were retained only when supported by two or more reads. The tcR package was used for downstream repertoire analysis, and clonotypes were matched across fractions by CDR3 nucleotide sequence plus V segment. VDJmatch was used to annotate antigen specificity against VDJdb, with one amino acid substitution allowed in CDR3.

Recombination joined TRBV12-3 or TRBV12-4 with TRBJ1-5; the D segment cannot be called with confidence. The sequence was obtained from a woman in her late teens or twenties in good health. The sample comprised CD4+ T cells sorted from blood. The encoded CDR3 is CASRLYSNQPQHF. The sequenced DNA: TGTGCCAGCAGACTCTATAGCAATCAGCCCCAGCATTTT.